This entry lists 19 T cell receptor beta chains sequenced from one sample in a study of T cell responses to AZD1222 COVID-19 vaccine. Profiled with immunoSEQ multiplex PCR; TCRdb holds only in-frame clones, not every one. The sample has 110,000 to 150,000 clones, about 92% seen once. The starting material was peripheral blood, obtained on day 0 of AZD1222 vaccination. These receptors all come from an adult in good health.

The genes are TRBV2 and TRBJ2-7; D is possibly TRBD1 (5 bases). The CDR3 loop spans 13 amino acids. Germline CDR1 SNHLY, CDR2 FYNNEI. Trimming cost V 4 bases and J 5 bases, with 12 bases left between them. The CDR3 sequence is CASSVDMTNEQYF. CDR3 bases: TGTGCCAGCAGTGTGGACATGACGAACGAGCAGTACTTC. The full variable domain, rest sourced from reference TRBV2 and TRBJ2-7, is EPEVTQTPSHQVTQMGQEVILRCVPISNHLYFYWYRQILGQKVEFLVSFYNNEISEKSEIFDDQFSVERPDGSNFTLKIRSTKLEDSAMYFCASSVDMTNEQYFGPGTRLTVT.

J is TRBJ2-2 and V is TRBV7-6; TRBD1 matches 11 bases. The CDR3 extends over 16 amino acids. Germline V CDR1 and CDR2: SGHVS, FNYEAQ. The trim removed 5 bases at V and 0 bases at J, leaving 2 bases unmatched. CDR3: CASSTGQGANTGELFF. As DNA, the CDR3 is TGTGCCAGCAGCACGGGACAGGGGGCGAACACCGGGGAGCTGTTTTTT.

The rearrangement links TRBV11-2 to TRBJ1-2; weak D call: TRBD1 (6 bases). The CDR3 extends over 13 amino acids. The germline V gene encodes CDR1 SGHAT and CDR2 FQNNGV. Deletions cut 5 bases from V and 6 bases from J, with 13 bases between. The CDR3 loop is CASSPRTDDGYTF. CDR3 bases: TGTGCCAGCAGCCCCCGGACAGACGATGGCTACACCTTC.

This rearrangement joins TRBV19 to TRBJ1-2, with TRBD1 identical over 9 bases. Germline CDR1 LNHDA, CDR2 SQIVND (reference sequence). The junction had 9 bases not matched to a gene; V was cut back by 7 bases and J by 3 bases. The CDR3 is 15 residues long. The CDR3 spells CASIGTGYLYYGYTF. CDR3 in DNA: TGTGCCAGTATTGGGACAGGGTATTTGTACTATGGCTACACCTTC.

J is TRBJ1-6 and V is TRBV28; 8 bases fit TRBD1. The CDR3 runs 14 residues. The J segment lost 6 bases and the V segment lost 6 bases, leaving 4 bases of the junction unmatched. Germline V CDR1 and CDR2: MDHEN, SYDVKM. The CDR3 region has the DNA TGTGCCAGCAGGACAGGGGTGGTTAATTCACCCCTCCACTTT. It yields the protein CASRTGVVNSPLHF.

The chain recombines TRBV7-2 with TRBJ1-3, with 7 bases identical to TRBD1. Germline V gene sequence: CDR1 SGHTA, CDR2 FQGNSA. The CDR3 is made up of 15 amino acids. The V gene end was trimmed by 3 bases and the J gene end by 0 bases; junction bases not matched to a gene: 2. CDR3 loop: CASSLDRFSGNTIYF. The CDR3 coding sequence is TGTGCCAGCAGCTTGGACAGGTTCTCTGGAAACACCATATATTTT.

J is TRBJ1-2 and V is TRBV4-1; 9 bases map to TRBD1. With 0 bases clipped from V and 4 bases from J, the junction kept 6 bases outside the gene matches. CDR1 is MGHRA, CDR2 YSYEKL, per germline. The CDR3 spans 16 residues. CDR3 loop: CASSQDADRGSYGYTF. CDR3 DNA sequence: TGCGCCAGCAGCCAAGACGCGGACAGGGGCAGCTATGGCTACACCTTC.

The chain links TRBV29-1 to TRBJ2-3, with D perhaps matching TRBD2 (5 bases). Trimming removed 4 bases from V and 3 bases from J, with 8 bases in between. CDR3 length: 12 amino acids. CDR1 is SQVTM, CDR2 ANQGSEA, per germline. The CDR3 loop reads CSVAGGTDTQYF. The CDR3 DNA is TGCAGCGTTGCAGGAGGAACAGATACGCAGTATTTT.

The rearrangement links TRBV11-2 to TRBJ2-7; unclear D gene. The CDR3 is made up of 13 amino acids. CDR1 and CDR2 from the germline V gene are SGHAT and FQNNGV. V gave up 3 bases and J gave up 1 base, with 7 bases separating them. The CDR3 nucleotides are TGTGCCAGCAGCTTCTCTGGATCCTACGAGCAGTACTTC. This sequence encodes CASSFSGSYEQYF.

CDR3 sequence (DNA): TGTGCCAGCTCACGGTTAGGCGCCTACAATGAGCAGTTCTTC. Its translation: CASSRLGAYNEQFF. The rearrangement joins TRBV18 to TRBJ2-1; no clear D. CDR1 is KGHSH and CDR2 is LQKENI in the germline V gene. Trimming shortened V by 4 bases and J by 2 bases, and 9 bases separated the two germline ends. The CDR3 has 14 residues.

The rearrangement uses TRBV7-9 and TRBJ1-1, with unresolved D. The CDR3 covers 13 residues. V dropped 5 bases and J dropped 2 bases, with 9 bases sitting between them. The germline gives CDR1 SEHNR, CDR2 FQNEAQ (reference sequence). CDR3 in DNA: TGTGCCAGCAGCCCTCCTAGTAACACTGAAGCTTTCTTT. Translation: CASSPPSNTEAFF. The full variable domain, its missing parts supplied by reference TRBV7-9 and TRBJ1-1, is DTGVSQNPRHKITKRGQNVTFRCDPISEHNRLYWYRQTLGQGPEFLTYFQNEAQLEKSRLLSDRFSAERPKGSFSTLEIQRTEQGDSAMYLCASSPPSNTEAFFGQGTRLTVV.

V usage is TRBV6-5 and J usage is TRBJ2-2; the D is unclear. The germline CDR1 and CDR2 sequences are MNHEY and SVGAGI. The CDR3 runs 14 residues. With 4 bases removed from V and 6 bases from J, the gap between germline ends came to 12 bases. CDR3 sequence: CASSSGPTSGELFF. Here the CDR3 DNA reads TGTGCCAGCAGTTCTGGGCCTACTTCCGGGGAGCTGTTTTTT.

The chain has TRBV6-2 or TRBV6-3 and TRBJ1-6; maybe TRBD1 (5 bases). Trimming shortened V by 2 bases and J by 7 bases, and 12 bases separated the two germline ends. Germline-derived CDR1 and CDR2 are MNHEY and SVGEGT. This CDR3 is built from 15 residues. CDR3 DNA: TGTGCCAGCAGTTACATGGGGGGAGTGAATTCACCCCTCCACTTT. As protein: CASSYMGGVNSPLHF.

This chain joins TRBV5-1 and TRBJ1-5, with a weak D call TRBD1 (5 bases). The V gene lost 2 bases and the J gene lost 5 bases, with 11 bases spanning the gap. Germline-derived CDR1 and CDR2 are SGHRS and YFSETQ. The CDR3 runs to 14 residues. CDR3 residues: CASSLRPGYQPQHF. Written as DNA, the CDR3 is TGCGCCAGCAGCTTAAGGCCAGGGTATCAGCCCCAGCATTTT.

The chain carries TRBV6-5 and TRBJ1-5; 8 bases line up with TRBD1. V lost 4 bases, J lost 1 base, and 3 bases stayed unmatched. The CDR3 totals 15 residues. Germline lookup yields CDR1 MNHEY and CDR2 SVGAGI. In nucleotides, the CDR3 is TGTGCCAGCAGTTCACAGGGGGGAAGCAATCAGCCCCAGCATTTT. The encoded protein is CASSSQGGSNQPQHF.

The table lists this clone with a count of one. This chain links TRBV11-3 with TRBJ1-2; 7 bases fit TRBD1. V shed 3 bases, J shed 4 bases, and the junction held 2 bases outside the gene matches. This CDR3 contains 13 residues. Germline V lookup: CDR1 SGHNT, CDR2 YENEEA. The CDR3 DNA is TGTGCCAGCAGCTTGGGGACAGTCTATGGCTACACCTTC. Its translation is CASSLGTVYGYTF.

The V gene is TRBV24-1, the J gene TRBJ2-1; D may match TRBD1 or TRBD2 (5 bases each). Per germline, CDR1 KGHDR and CDR2 SFDVKD. Between the trimmed V and J ends, which lost 9 bases and 4 bases, there was a span of 12 bases. The CDR3 has 13 amino acids. The CDR3 sequence: CATCRDLYNEQFF. Written as DNA, the CDR3 is TGTGCCACCTGCCGGGACCTTTACAATGAGCAGTTCTTC.

This chain uses TRBV5-5 with TRBJ2-7; 7 positions match TRBD1. The CDR3 covers 12 residues. Germline V gene lookup returns CDR1 SGHKS and CDR2 YYEKEE (reference sequence). V lost 3 bases, J lost 9 bases, and 6 bases stayed unmatched. Here the CDR3 DNA reads TGTGCCAGCAGCTCGTTGACAGGGTGGCAGTACTTC. Encoded protein: CASSSLTGWQYF.

The chain couples TRBV19 to TRBJ2-3; 12 bases are a match to TRBD2. V dropped 5 bases and J dropped 0; count of bases not matched to a gene: 9. Germline CDR1 and CDR2: LNHDA and SQIVND (reference sequence). The CDR3 is 18 residues long. The CDR3 spells CASSPRTSGITSTDTQYF. CDR3 coding DNA: TGTGCCAGTAGTCCCCGGACTAGCGGGATAACTAGCACAGATACGCAGTATTTT.